Listed below are T cell receptor beta chains from one sample, sequenced in a study of cytomegalovirus exposure and HLA in healthy donors. TCRdb's table, derived via immunoSEQ multiplex PCR, lists solely in-frame clones and lacks some. The sample records 90,000 or so clones, 78% being singletons. Sequenced input: PBMCs. These receptors were collected from a woman between 40 and 55 years old in good health and CMV-seronegative. Both conserved end residues are part of each CDR3. The order of the fields is CDR3 protein, CDR3 DNA, D gene, V gene, J gene, clone size. D genes are given only for firm matches. The listing skips clone size in some rows; elsewhere it reads once, few, many or a size class.

CAVGIGRLNSPLHF	TGTGCCGTCGGTATTGGCAGGCTAAATTCACCCCTCCACTTT	-	TRBV11-2	TRBJ1-6	-
CASRLTSGSFPEQFF	TGTGCCAGCAGGTTAACTAGCGGGAGTTTCCCTGAGCAGTTCTTC	TRBD2	TRBV6-1	TRBJ2-1	-
CASSAGTGASNQPQHF	TGTGCCAGCAGCGCCGGGACAGGAGCTAGCAATCAGCCCCAGCATTTT	TRBD1	TRBV9	TRBJ1-5	-
CASSASGATNSYEQYF	TGCGCCAGCAGTGCTAGCGGGGCGACGAATTCCTACGAGCAGTACTTC	TRBD2	TRBV10-1	TRBJ2-7	-
CASSLVAGVNEQFF	TGTGCCAGCAGCTTAGTAGCGGGAGTGAATGAGCAGTTCTTC	TRBD2	TRBV11-2	TRBJ2-1	once
CASSQAGQLPNTGELFF	TGCGCCAGCAGCCAAGCGGGACAGCTACCGAACACCGGGGAGCTGTTTTTT	TRBD1	TRBV4-1	TRBJ2-2	-
CAKNRDRATTEAFF	TGTGCCAAGAACCGGGACAGGGCGACCACTGAAGCTTTCTTT	TRBD1	TRBV27	TRBJ1-1	-
CASSPERTGQSEKLFF	TGCGCCAGCAGCCCAGAACGGACAGGGCAGAGTGAAAAACTGTTTTTT	TRBD1	TRBV4-3	TRBJ1-4	few
CASSMQGGNTGELFF	TGTGCCAGTAGTATGCAGGGCGGAAACACCGGGGAGCTGTTTTTT	-	TRBV19	TRBJ2-2	-
CASSPPNSQETQYF	TGTGCCAGCTCACCACCCAACAGTCAAGAGACCCAGTACTTC	-	TRBV18	TRBJ2-5	-
CASSEAGTGREKLFF	TGTGCCAGCAGTGAAGCGGGGACAGGGAGGGAAAAACTGTTTTTT	TRBD1	TRBV2	TRBJ1-4	few
CASSLTDTQYF	TGTGCCAGCAGCCTCACAGATACGCAGTATTTT	-	TRBV7-9	TRBJ2-3	-
CASSPGQYNTEAFF	TGCGCCAGCAGCCCGGGACAGTATAACACTGAAGCTTTCTTT	TRBD1	TRBV5-1	TRBJ1-1	-
CASSQASGGSGNTIYF	TGTGCCAGCAGCCAAGCCTCAGGGGGGTCTGGAAACACCATATATTTT	TRBD1	TRBV4-2	TRBJ1-3	-
CASIRQGASNQPQHF	TGTGCCAGCATTCGACAGGGGGCGAGCAATCAGCCCCAGCATTTT	TRBD1	TRBV6-1	TRBJ1-5	-
CASSLASWRPRPGTGELFF	TGTGCCAGCAGCTTAGCATCTTGGAGACCCCGACCTGGTACCGGGGAGCTGTTTTTT	-	TRBV7-9	TRBJ2-2	-
CASSSGGARSGEQYF	TGTGCCAGTAGTTCCGGGGGGGCCAGGAGTGGCGAGCAGTACTTC	TRBD2	TRBV19	TRBJ2-7	-
CASKQGGGSGNTIYF	TGTGCCAGCAAACAGGGAGGGGGCTCTGGAAACACCATATATTTT	-	TRBV27	TRBJ1-3	-
CASSFGLAGGTYEQYF	TGCGCCAGCAGTTTTGGACTAGCGGGAGGGACCTACGAGCAGTACTTC	TRBD2	TRBV5-1	TRBJ2-7	-
CASSLTGPNQPQHF	TGCGCCAGCAGCTTGACAGGCCCCAATCAGCCCCAGCATTTT	-	TRBV5-1	TRBJ1-5	-
CASSAKDRGNQPQHF	TGTGCCAGCAGCGCCAAGGACAGGGGCAATCAGCCCCAGCATTTT	TRBD1	TRBV7-2	TRBJ1-5	-
CASSLETSGPLRYF	TGCGCCAGCAGCTTGGAGACTAGCGGCCCTTTAAGGTACTTC	TRBD2	TRBV5-1	TRBJ2-7	-
CASSSTAEAFF	TGCGCCAGCAGCTCTACAGCTGAAGCTTTCTTT	-	TRBV5-1	TRBJ1-1	-
CASRLTGTSGEGGYNEQFF	TGTGCCAGCAGGTTAACCGGGACTAGCGGAGAAGGCGGATACAATGAGCAGTTCTTC	TRBD2	TRBV2	TRBJ2-1	-
CASSLTISYEQYF	TGTGCCAGCAGCTTGACAATCTCCTACGAGCAGTACTTC	-	TRBV7-2	TRBJ2-7	-
CASSLAVGFAGNTIYF	TGTGCCAGCAGCTTAGCGGTCGGTTTCGCCGGAAACACCATATATTTT	-	TRBV7-9	TRBJ1-3	-
CASSLKVASDYGYTF	TGCGCCAGCAGCTTGAAGGTAGCGAGTGACTATGGCTACACCTTC	-	TRBV5-1	TRBJ1-2	-